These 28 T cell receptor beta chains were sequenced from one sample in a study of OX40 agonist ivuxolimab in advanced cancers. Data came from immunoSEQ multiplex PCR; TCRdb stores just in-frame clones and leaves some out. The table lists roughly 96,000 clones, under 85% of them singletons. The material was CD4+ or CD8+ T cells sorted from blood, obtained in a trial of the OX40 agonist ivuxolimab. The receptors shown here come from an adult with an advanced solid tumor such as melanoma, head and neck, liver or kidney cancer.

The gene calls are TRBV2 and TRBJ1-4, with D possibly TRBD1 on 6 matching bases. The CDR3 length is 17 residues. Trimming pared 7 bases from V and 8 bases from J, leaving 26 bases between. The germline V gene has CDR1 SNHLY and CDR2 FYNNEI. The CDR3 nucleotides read TGTGCCAGCATCTATATCTCTTGGGAAGGGGGAGGCGAAAAACTGTTTTTT. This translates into CASIYISWEGGGEKLFF.

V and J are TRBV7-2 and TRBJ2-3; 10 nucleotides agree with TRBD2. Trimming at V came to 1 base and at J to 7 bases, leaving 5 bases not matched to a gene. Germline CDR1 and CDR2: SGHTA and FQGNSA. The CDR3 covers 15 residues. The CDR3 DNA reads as TGTGCCAGCAGCTTAGTTCTAGCGGGGGCCAATACGCAGTATTTT. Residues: CASSLVLAGANTQYF.

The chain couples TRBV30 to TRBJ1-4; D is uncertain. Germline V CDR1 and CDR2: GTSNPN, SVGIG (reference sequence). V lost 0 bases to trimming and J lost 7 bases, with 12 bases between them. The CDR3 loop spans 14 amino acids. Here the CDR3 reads CAWSVRSPGEKLFF. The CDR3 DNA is TGTGCCTGGAGTGTACGGTCCCCGGGTGAAAAACTGTTTTTT.

CDR3 DNA: TGTGCCACCCACTCCCGCGGGGGGGCCGTAGAGCAGTTCTTC. It translates to CATHSRGGAVEQFF. The chain recombines TRBV15 with TRBJ2-1, with TRBD2 matching over 9 bases. Germline V gene lookup returns CDR1 LNHNV and CDR2 YYDKDF (reference sequence). The J segment lost 10 bases and the V segment lost 8 bases, leaving 12 bases of the junction unmatched. The CDR3 contains 14 residues. The whole variable domain, remainder taken from reference TRBV15 and TRBJ2-1, is DAMVIQNPRYQVTQFGKPVTLSCSQTLNHNVMYWYQQKSSQAPKLLFHYYDKDFNNEADTPDNFQSRRPNTSFCFLDIRSPGLGDTAMYLCATHSRGGAVEQFFGPGTRLTVL.

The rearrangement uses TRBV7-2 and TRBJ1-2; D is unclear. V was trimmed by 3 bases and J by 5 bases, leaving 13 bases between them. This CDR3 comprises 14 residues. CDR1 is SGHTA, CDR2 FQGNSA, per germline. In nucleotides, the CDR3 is TGTGCCAGCAGCTTCCCCCTTTTCCCTTATGGCTACACCTTC. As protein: CASSFPLFPYGYTF.

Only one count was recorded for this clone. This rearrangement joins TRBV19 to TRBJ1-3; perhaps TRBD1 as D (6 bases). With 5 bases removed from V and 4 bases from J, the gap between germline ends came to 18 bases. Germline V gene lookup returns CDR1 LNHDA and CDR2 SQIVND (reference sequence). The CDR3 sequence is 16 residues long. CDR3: CASSPPRGLSGNTIYF. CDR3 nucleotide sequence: TGTGCCAGTAGTCCCCCCCGGGGGCTCTCAGGAAACACCATATATTTT.

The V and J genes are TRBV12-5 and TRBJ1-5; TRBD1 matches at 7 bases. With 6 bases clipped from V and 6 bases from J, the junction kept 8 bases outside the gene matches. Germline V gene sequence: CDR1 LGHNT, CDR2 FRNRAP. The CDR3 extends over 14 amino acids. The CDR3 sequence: CASGKDRDRQPQHF. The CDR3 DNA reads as TGTGCTAGTGGAAAAGACAGGGATCGTCAGCCCCAGCATTTT.

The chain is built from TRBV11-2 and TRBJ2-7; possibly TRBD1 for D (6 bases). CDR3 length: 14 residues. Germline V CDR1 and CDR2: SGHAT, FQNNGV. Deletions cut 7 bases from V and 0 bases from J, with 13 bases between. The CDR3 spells CASIFTGTSYEQYF. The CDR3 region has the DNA TGTGCCAGCATCTTCACAGGGACCTCCTACGAGCAGTACTTC.

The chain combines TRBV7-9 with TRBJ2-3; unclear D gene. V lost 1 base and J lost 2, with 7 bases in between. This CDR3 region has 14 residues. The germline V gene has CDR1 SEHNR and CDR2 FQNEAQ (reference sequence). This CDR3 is CASSLEHATDTQYF. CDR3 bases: TGTGCCAGCAGCTTAGAGCACGCCACAGATACGCAGTATTTT.

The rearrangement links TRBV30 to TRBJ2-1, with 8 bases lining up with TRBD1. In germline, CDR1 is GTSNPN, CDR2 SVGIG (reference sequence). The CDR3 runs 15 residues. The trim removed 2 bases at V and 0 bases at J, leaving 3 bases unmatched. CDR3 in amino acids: CAWSPGGYSYNEQFF. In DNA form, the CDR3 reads TGTGCCTGGAGTCCAGGGGGCTACTCCTACAATGAGCAGTTCTTC.

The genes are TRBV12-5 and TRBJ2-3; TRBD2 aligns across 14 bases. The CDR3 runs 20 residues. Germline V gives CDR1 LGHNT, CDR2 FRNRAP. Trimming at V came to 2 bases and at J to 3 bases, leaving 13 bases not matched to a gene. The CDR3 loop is CASGLRGWGLAGVRTDTQYF. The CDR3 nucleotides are TGTGCTAGTGGTTTGAGGGGTTGGGGACTAGCGGGAGTGAGGACAGATACGCAGTATTTT.

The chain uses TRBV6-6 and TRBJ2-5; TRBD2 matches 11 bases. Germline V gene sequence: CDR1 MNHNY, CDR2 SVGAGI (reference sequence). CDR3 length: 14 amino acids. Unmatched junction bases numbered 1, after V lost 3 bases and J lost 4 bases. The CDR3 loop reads CASSYSGRAETQYF. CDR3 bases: TGTGCCAGCAGTTATAGCGGGAGGGCAGAGACCCAGTACTTC.

CDR3 region: CASSLGGDRIYEQYF. DNA for the CDR3: TGCGCCAGCAGCTTGGGAGGGGACAGGATCTACGAGCAGTACTTC. The rearrangement joins TRBV5-1 to TRBJ2-7, with TRBD1 matching over 8 bases. The CDR3 spans 15 residues. V lost 0 bases, J lost 3 bases, and 5 bases stayed unmatched. Germline V gene sequence: CDR1 SGHRS, CDR2 YFSETQ.

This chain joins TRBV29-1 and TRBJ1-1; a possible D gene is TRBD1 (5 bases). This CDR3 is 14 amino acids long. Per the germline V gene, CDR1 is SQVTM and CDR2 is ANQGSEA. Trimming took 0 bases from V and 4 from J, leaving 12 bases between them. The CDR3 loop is CSVEESGMGTEAFF. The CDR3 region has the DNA TGCAGCGTTGAAGAGTCAGGGATGGGCACTGAAGCTTTCTTT.

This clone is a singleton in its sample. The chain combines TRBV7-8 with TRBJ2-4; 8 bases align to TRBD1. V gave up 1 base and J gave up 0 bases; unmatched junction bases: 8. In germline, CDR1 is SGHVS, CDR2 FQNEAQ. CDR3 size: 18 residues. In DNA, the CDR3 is TGTGCCAGCAGCTTAGGGGGACAGGCCGGGATAGCCAAAAACATTCAGTACTTC. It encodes CASSLGGQAGIAKNIQYF.

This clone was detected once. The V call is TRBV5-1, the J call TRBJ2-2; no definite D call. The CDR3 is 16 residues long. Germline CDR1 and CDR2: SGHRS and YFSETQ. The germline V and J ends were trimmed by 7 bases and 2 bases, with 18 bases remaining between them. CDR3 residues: CASGPTPTLNTGELFF. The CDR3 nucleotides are TGCGCCAGCGGACCGACGCCCACCCTTAACACCGGGGAGCTGTTTTTT.

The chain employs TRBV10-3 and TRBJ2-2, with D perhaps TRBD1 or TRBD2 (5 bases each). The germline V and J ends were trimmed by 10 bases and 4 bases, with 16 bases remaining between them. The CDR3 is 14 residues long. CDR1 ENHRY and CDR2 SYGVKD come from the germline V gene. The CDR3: CATRGARGTGELFF. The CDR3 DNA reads TGTGCCACCCGAGGGGCGAGGGGCACCGGGGAGCTGTTTTTT.

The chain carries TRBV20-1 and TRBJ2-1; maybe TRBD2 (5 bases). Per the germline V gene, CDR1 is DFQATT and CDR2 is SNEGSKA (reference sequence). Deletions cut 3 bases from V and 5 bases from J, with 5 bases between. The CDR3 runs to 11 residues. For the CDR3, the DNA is TGCAGTGCTAGGACTAACAATGAGCAGTTCTTC. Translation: CSARTNNEQFF.

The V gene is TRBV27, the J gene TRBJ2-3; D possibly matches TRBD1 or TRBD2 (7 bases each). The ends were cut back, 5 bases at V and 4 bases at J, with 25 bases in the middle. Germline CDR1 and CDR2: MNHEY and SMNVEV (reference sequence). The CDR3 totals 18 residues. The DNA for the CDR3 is TGTGCCAGCAGTCTCTACACCCCCGACAGGGAGGGTCCAGATACGCAGTATTTT. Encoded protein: CASSLYTPDREGPDTQYF.

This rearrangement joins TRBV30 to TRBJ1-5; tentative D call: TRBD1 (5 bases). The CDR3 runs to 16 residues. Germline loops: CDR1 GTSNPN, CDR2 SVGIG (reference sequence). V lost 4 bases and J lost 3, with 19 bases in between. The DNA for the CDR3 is TGTGCCTGGACACACAGGACCCAATGGGTCAATCAGCCCCAGCATTTT. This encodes CAWTHRTQWVNQPQHF.

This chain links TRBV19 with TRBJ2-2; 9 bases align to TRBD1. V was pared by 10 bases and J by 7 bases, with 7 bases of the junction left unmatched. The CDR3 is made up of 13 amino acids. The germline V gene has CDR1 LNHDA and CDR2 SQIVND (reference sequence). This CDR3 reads CATRQGVGGELFF. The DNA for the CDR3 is TGTGCCACTAGACAGGGGGTTGGCGGGGAGCTGTTTTTT.

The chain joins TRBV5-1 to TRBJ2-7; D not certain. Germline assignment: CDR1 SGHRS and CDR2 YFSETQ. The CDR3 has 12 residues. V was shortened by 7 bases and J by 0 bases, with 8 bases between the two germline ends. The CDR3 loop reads CASSLNSYEQYF. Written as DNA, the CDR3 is TGCGCCAGCTCCCTAAACTCCTACGAGCAGTACTTC.

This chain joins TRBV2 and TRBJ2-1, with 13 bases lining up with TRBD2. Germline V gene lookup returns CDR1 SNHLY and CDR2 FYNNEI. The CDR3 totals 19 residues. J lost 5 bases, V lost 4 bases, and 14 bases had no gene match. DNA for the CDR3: TGTGCCAGCAGTGCACGTCCCACTAGCGGGAGGGGGGGGCACAATGAGCAGTTCTTC. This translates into CASSARPTSGRGGHNEQFF.

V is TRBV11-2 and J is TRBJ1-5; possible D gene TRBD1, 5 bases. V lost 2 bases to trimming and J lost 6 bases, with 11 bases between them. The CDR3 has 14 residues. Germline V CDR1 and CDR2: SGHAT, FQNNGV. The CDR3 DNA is TGTGCCAGCAGCTTACAGGGAGTAGGTCAGCCCCAGCATTTT. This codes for CASSLQGVGQPQHF.

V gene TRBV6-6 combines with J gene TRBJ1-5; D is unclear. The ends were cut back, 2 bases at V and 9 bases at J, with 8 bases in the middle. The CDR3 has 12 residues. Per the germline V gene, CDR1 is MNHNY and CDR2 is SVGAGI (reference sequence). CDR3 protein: CASSYPGRPQHF. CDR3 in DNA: TGTGCCAGCAGTTACCCTGGCAGGCCCCAGCATTTT.

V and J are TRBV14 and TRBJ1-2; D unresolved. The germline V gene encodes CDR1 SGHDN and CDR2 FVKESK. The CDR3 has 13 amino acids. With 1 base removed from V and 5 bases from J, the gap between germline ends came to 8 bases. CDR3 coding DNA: TGTGCCAGCAGCCAAGCCAGAGGTTATGGCTACACCTTC. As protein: CASSQARGYGYTF. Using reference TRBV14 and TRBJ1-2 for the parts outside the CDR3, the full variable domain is EAGVTQFPSHSVIEKGQTVTLRCDPISGHDNLYWYRRVMGKEIKFLLHFVKESKQDESGMPNNRFLAERTGGTYSTLKVQPAELEDSGVYFCASSQARGYGYTFGSGTRLTVV.

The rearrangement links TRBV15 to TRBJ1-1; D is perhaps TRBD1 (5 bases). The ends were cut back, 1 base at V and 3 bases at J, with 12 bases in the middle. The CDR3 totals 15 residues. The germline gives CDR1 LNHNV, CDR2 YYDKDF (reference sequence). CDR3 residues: CATSRGGGLDTEAFF. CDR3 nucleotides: TGTGCCACCAGCAGAGGGGGGGGTTTGGACACTGAAGCTTTCTTT.

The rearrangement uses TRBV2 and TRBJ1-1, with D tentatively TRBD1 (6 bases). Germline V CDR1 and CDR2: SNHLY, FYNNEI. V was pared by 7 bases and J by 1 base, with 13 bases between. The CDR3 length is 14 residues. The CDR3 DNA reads TGTGCCAGCAAAAAGGACAGCGAGAACACTGAAGCTTTCTTT. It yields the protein CASKKDSENTEAFF. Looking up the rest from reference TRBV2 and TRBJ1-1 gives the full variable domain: EPEVTQTPSHQVTQMGQEVILRCVPISNHLYFYWYRQILGQKVEFLVSFYNNEISEKSEIFDDQFSVERPDGSNFTLKIRSTKLEDSAMYFCASKKDSENTEAFFGQGTRLTVV.